This TCR beta chain was sequenced during a study of T cell repertoires in cytomegalovirus infection. Study-level background: Shared public TCR beta signatures pointed to both CMV infection and a matching HLA type.

TCRdb passed the reads through MiXCR, listing each CDR3 protein once. The sample holds tens of thousands of distinct CDR3 sequences; about 22% are singletons and the top ten take under 85%. Trimming removed 1 base at V and 1 base at J, with 7 bases between. The germline V gene encodes CDR1 SGHAT and CDR2 FQDESV (reference sequence). There are 15 residues in the CDR3. This clonotype was detected a few times. The antigen is undetermined. V gene TRBV11-1 combines with J gene TRBJ2-2; D remains unclear. The clonotype comes from a human donor in good health (CMV status not recorded). Some clones in this sample may be carry-over from other donors' samples. The sample comprised PBMCs, sequenced either directly or after in vitro stimulation (not recorded which). The CDR3 loop reads CASSLEFQNTGELFF. Written as DNA, the CDR3 is TGTGCCAGCAGCTTAGAGTTTCAGAACACCGGGGAGCTGTTTTTT.